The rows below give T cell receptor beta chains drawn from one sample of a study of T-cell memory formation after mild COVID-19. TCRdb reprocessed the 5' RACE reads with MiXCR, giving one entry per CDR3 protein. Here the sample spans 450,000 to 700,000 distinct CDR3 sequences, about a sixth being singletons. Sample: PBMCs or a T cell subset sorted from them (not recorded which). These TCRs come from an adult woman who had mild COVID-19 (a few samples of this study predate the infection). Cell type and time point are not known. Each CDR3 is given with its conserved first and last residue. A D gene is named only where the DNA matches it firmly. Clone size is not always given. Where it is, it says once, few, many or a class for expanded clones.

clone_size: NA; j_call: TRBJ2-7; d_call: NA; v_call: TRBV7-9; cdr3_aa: CASSSDKSIYEQYF; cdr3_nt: TGTGCCAGCAGCTCTGACAAAAGCATCTACGAGCAGTACTTC
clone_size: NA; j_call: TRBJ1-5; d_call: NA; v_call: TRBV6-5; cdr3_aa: CASSYSRTAPPLSF; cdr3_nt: TGTGCCAGCAGTTACTCGAGGACAGCCCCACCCTTGAGTTTT
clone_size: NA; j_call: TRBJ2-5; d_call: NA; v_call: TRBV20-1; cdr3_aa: CSASVGGLQETQYF; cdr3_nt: TGCAGTGCTAGTGTTGGCGGCCTCCAAGAGACCCAGTACTTC
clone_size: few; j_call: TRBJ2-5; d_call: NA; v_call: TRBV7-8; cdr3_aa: CASSLPARQETQYF; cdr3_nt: TGTGCCAGCAGCTTACCCGCCCGGCAAGAGACCCAGTACTTC
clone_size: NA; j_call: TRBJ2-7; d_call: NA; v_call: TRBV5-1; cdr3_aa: CASSLAAAPEYEQYF; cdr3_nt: TGCGCCAGCAGCTTGGCTGCGGCCCCGGAGTACGAGCAGTACTTC
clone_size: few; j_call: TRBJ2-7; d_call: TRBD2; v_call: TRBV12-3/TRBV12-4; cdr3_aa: CASKMTSGSGEQYF; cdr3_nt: TGTGCCAGCAAAATGACTAGCGGGAGTGGGGAGCAGTACTTC
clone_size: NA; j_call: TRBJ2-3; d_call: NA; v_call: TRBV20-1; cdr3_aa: CSARDVGGLTDTQYF; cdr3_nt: TGCAGTGCTAGAGATGTCGGGGGGCTCACAGATACGCAGTATTTT
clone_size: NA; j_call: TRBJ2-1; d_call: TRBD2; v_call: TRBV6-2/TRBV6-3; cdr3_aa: CASSYSLAGEQNEQFF; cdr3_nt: TGTGCCAGCAGTTATTCTCTAGCGGGAGAACAGAATGAGCAGTTCTTC
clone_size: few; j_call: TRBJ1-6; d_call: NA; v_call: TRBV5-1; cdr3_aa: CASSFSRIDSPLHF; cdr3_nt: TGCGCCAGCAGCTTCAGCAGGATCGACTCACCCCTCCACTTT
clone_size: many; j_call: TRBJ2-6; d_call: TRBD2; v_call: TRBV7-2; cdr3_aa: CASSLRASGTQGGANVLTF; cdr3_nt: TGTGCCAGCAGCCTTAGGGCTAGCGGGACCCAGGGAGGGGCCAACGTCCTGACTTTC
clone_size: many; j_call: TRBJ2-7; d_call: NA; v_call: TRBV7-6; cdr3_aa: CASSPALGSEQYF; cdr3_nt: TGTGCCAGCAGCCCGGCACTAGGATCCGAGCAGTACTTC
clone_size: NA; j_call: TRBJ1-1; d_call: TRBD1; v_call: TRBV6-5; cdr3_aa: CASKTLTGGGNTEAFF; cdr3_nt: TGTGCCAGCAAGACTTTAACAGGGGGCGGAAACACTGAAGCTTTCTTT
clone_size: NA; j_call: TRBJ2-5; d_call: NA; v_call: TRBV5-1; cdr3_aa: CASSLAVGMETQYF; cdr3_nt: TGCGCCAGCAGCTTGGCCGTGGGGATGGAGACCCAGTACTTC
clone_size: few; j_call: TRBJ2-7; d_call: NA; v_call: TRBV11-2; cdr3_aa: CASSLALGVRYEQYF; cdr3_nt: TGTGCCAGCAGCTTAGCCCTAGGGGTACGCTACGAGCAGTACTTC
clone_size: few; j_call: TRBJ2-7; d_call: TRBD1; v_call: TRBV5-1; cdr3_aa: CASSFRGQDEQYF; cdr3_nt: TGCGCCAGCAGCTTCAGGGGACAGGACGAGCAGTACTTC
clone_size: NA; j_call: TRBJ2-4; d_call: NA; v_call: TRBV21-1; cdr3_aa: CASSKESGTNLLAKNIQYF; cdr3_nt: TGTGCCAGCAGCAAAGAATCCGGGACTAACCTGCTAGCCAAAAACATTCAGTACTTC
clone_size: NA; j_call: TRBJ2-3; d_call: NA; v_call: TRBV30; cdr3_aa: CAWSVLHADTQYF; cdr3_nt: TGTGCCTGGAGTGTACTCCATGCAGATACGCAGTATTTT
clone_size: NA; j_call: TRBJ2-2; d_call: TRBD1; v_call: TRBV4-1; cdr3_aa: CASSQDTVTGGVGELFF; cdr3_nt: TGCGCCAGCAGCCAAGACACCGTGACAGGGGGCGTCGGGGAGCTGTTTTTT